Shown below are 2 T cell receptor beta chains from a single sample sequenced in a study of T-cell reconstitution after alpha-beta-depleted transplantation in children. As it was prepared, the TCRbeta library received unique molecular identifiers. TCRdb reprocessed the PCR reads via MiXCR and lists one record per CDR3 protein. The sample holds fewer than 250,000 distinct CDR3 sequences; roughly 8% are singletons and the top ten take roughly 5.8%. Material: PBMCs, mostly from graft donor cells, obtained 180 days after TCRalphabeta/CD19-depleted stem cell transplant. The source is a male patient aged 10-17 years who had a stem cell transplant for acute lymphoblastic leukemia, so the T cells may come from the graft donor.

This clonotype was recorded at least ten times. This chain uses TRBV29-1 with TRBJ1-1; D is undetermined. The CDR3 is 10 amino acids. Germline V CDR1 and CDR2: SQVTM, ANQGSEA. Trimming took off 7 bases at V and 2 bases at J, with 5 bases between the two ends. Written as DNA, the CDR3 is TGCAGCGGAGCCAACACTGAAGCTTTCTTT. Encoded protein: CSGANTEAFF. Drawing the rest from reference TRBV29-1 and TRBJ1-1, the complete variable domain is SAVISQKPSRDICQRGTSLTIQCQVDSQVTMMFWYRQQPGQSLTLIATANQGSEATYESGFVIDKFPISRPNLTFSTLTVSNMSPEDSSIYLCSGANTEAFFGQGTRLTVV.

Many counts were recorded for this clonotype. V gene TRBV6-5 combines with J gene TRBJ2-5, with D perhaps matching TRBD2 (5 bases). The CDR3 runs 15 residues. The ends were cut back, 1 base at V and 2 bases at J, with 11 bases in the middle. Germline loops: CDR1 MNHEY, CDR2 SVGAGI. CDR3 loop: CASSYWGDRQETQYF. The DNA for the CDR3 is TGTGCCAGCAGTTACTGGGGAGACCGGCAAGAGACCCAGTACTTC.